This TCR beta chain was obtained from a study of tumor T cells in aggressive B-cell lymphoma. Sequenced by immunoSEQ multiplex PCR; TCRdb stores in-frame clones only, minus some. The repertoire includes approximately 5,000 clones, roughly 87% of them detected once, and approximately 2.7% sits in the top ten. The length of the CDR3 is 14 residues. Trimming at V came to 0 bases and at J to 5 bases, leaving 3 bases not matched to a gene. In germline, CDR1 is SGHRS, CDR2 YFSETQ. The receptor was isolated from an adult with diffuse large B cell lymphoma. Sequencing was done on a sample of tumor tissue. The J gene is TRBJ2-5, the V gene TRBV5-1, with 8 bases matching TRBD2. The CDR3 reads CASSLAGGLETQYF. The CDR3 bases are TGCGCCAGCAGCTTGGCGGGGGGGCTGGAGACCCAGTACTTC. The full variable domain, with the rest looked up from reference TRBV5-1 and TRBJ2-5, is KAGVTQTPRYLIKTRGQQVTLSCSPISGHRSVSWYQQTPGQGLQFLFEYFSETQRNKGNFPGRFSGRQFSNSRSEMNVSTLELGDSALYLCASSLAGGLETQYFGPGTRLLVL.